The present T cell receptor beta chain was sequenced within a study of beta chain features in type 1 diabetes. Study overall: When patients were set against healthy donors, age, gender and cell yields were similar.

Notes on the study in general: In type 1 diabetes patients, VDJ junctions had fewer insertions; deletions at these junctions were more frequent.

This clone was seen a handful of times. Its antigen is undetermined. The entirety of the isolated RNA underwent reverse transcription, so expressed TCRB transcripts were sequenced. Repertoires were generated with immunoSEQ multiplex PCR, while TCRdb's copy carries only in-frame clones and drops some. The sample records roughly 330,000 clones, 11% being singletons. V dropped 2 bases and J dropped 2 bases, with 9 bases sitting between them. This CDR3 is built from 13 residues. Germline-derived CDR1 and CDR2 are GTSNPN and SVGIG (reference sequence). Sorting of CD4+ naive, central memory, regulatory and stem cell-like memory cells was performed via CD45RO/CCR7/CD25/CD127/CD95/CD27.

Specimen: naive CD4+ T cells from blood. The receptor's source is a woman in her twenties or thirties in good health. The chain carries TRBV30 and TRBJ1-2, with D maybe TRBD1 (5 bases). CDR3 sequence (DNA): TGTGCCTGGAGTCTACGGGGGAACTATGGCTACACCTTC. It translates to CAWSLRGNYGYTF.